The clone carrying this T cell receptor (beta chain) appeared many times. Its antigen is unidentified. Patients were all untreated before their thyroid surgery. This entry comes from a study of metastatic and nonmetastatic thyroid tumors. The overall study: Across peripheral blood and tumor or nodule tissue samples taken from malignant and benign thyroid patients, the repertoires were compared with one another. Findings of the study overall: The study reportedly found significantly higher TCR beta diversity in malignant thyroid tumors than benign nodules, in blood and tumor.

CDR1 is LNHNV, CDR2 YYDKDF, per germline (reference sequence). Trimming removed 6 bases from V and 10 bases from J, with 13 bases in between. CDR3 size: 13 residues. Methods used by the authors: Differences in CDR3 between clinicopathological groups were drawn on to build a classifier intended to discriminate distant-metastatic papillary thyroid cancer patients. TCRdb re-clonotyped the PCR reads through MiXCR. The V and J calls here are based on TCRdb, not the publication. The sample holds fewer than 25,000 clones, approximately 22% seen once. The sequenced sample consisted of blood. The sequence came from a male donor with papillary thyroid cancer or a benign thyroid nodule (not recorded which). Some clones in this sample may be carry-over from other donors' samples. The chain is built from TRBV15 and TRBJ1-6; no clear D gene. This CDR3 is CATSFNTGSPLHF. The CDR3 DNA reads as TGTGCCACCAGTTTTAATACCGGGTCACCCCTCCACTTT.